These 18 T cell receptor beta chains originate from one sample sequenced in a study of T cells in Graves' hyperthyroidism and ophthalmopathy. Amplification of TCR beta CDR3 regions used RNA as the template. The HTBI primer set was used in a first-round RT-PCR of the TCR CDR3. TCRdb itself ran the multiplex PCR reads through MiXCR, one entry per CDR3 protein. The repertoire includes roughly 380,000 distinct CDR3 sequences, about 15% of them detected once, and 9.5% to 11% sits in the top ten. The material sequenced was blood. The receptors were sampled from a woman aged 60-75 years with Graves' hyperthyroidism.

This clonotype appeared many times. V usage is TRBV11-2 and J usage is TRBJ1-1, with D unresolved. This CDR3 contains 12 residues. From germline, CDR1 is SGHAT and CDR2 FQNNGV. Trimming shortened V by 4 bases and J by 1 base, and 4 bases separated the two germline ends. CDR3: CASSYWNTEAFF. The CDR3 DNA is TGTGCCAGCAGCTACTGGAACACTGAAGCTTTCTTT.

V usage is TRBV12-3 or TRBV12-4 and J usage is TRBJ1-5, with 11 bases identical to TRBD1. The CDR3 runs to 15 residues. V shed 5 bases and J 6 bases; nucleotides not matched to a gene: 6. CDR3 region: CASSRPGTGGQPQHF. CDR3 nucleotide sequence: TGTGCCAGCAGTAGACCCGGGACAGGGGGTCAGCCCCAGCATTTT.

This clonotype was recorded at least ten times. The junction departs from the called germline gene at one end, perhaps through a read error. The gene calls are TRBV5-1 and TRBJ1-2, with D uncertain. From germline, CDR1 is SGHRS and CDR2 YFSETQ. CDR3 length: 12 residues. The CDR3 is CASSLTNYGYTF. CDR3 nucleotide sequence: TGTGCCAGCAGCTTAACTAACTATGGCTACACCTTC.

This clonotype has at least ten counts. The V and J genes are TRBV7-9 and TRBJ2-1; D assignment may be TRBD1 or TRBD2 (5 bases each). CDR1 is SEHNR and CDR2 is FQNEAQ in the germline V gene (reference sequence). The CDR3 contains 12 residues. V was pared by 5 bases and J by 8 bases, with 10 bases between. The DNA for the CDR3 is TGTGCCAGCAGCCGCGAGGGGTATGAGCAGTTCTTC. Protein: CASSREGYEQFF.

This clonotype was observed at least ten times. The rearrangement joins TRBV28 to TRBJ1-1, with D possibly TRBD1 on 5 matching bases. The V end was cut by 3 bases, the J end by 2 bases, with 10 bases between. The CDR3 sequence is 14 residues long. Germline V gene data show CDR1 as MDHEN and CDR2 as SYDVKM. CDR3 amino acids: CASSLSGFNTEAFF. The CDR3 bases are TGTGCCAGCAGTTTGTCAGGGTTCAACACTGAAGCTTTCTTT.

This clonotype has at least ten counts. Germline and junction disagree at one end, which may indicate a read error. This sequence joins TRBV18 and TRBJ2-7, with D possibly being TRBD1 or TRBD2 (5 bases each). CDR1 and CDR2 from the germline V gene are KGHSH and LQKENI. This CDR3 has 13 amino acids. The CDR3 region is CASSGASSHEQYF. In DNA, the CDR3 is TGTGCCAGCTCAGGGGCTAGCTCCCACGAGCAGTACTTC.

This clonotype appeared a few times. The chain links TRBV7-2 to TRBJ1-1; D not certain. Germline V gene data show CDR1 as SGHTA and CDR2 as FQGNSA. The CDR3 contains 13 residues. The ends were cut back, 6 bases at V and 2 bases at J, with 10 bases in the middle. CDR3 nucleotide sequence: TGTGCCAGCAGGGTTGACGGAAACACTGAAGCTTTCTTT. Amino acids: CASRVDGNTEAFF. The full variable domain, in which reference TRBV7-2 and TRBJ1-1 provide the parts outside the CDR3, is GAGVSQSPSNKVTEKGKDVELRCDPISGHTALYWYRQSLGQGLEFLIYFQGNSAPDKSGLPSDRFSAERTGGSVSTLTIQRTQQEDSAVYLCASRVDGNTEAFFGQGTRLTVV.

This clonotype was counted once. Here the CDR3 omits its conserved ending phenylalanine or tryptophan, so a read error is the likely source. V usage is TRBV5-1 and J usage is TRBJ2-6; D remains unclear. CDR1 and CDR2 from the germline V gene are SGHRS and YFSETQ. This CDR3 contains 15 residues. The V and J ends lost 1 base and 0 bases respectively, with 5 bases between them. CDR3 amino acids: CASSLTLSGANVLTS. The DNA for the CDR3 is TGCGCCAGCAGCTTGACACTCTCTGGGGCCAACGTCCTGACTTCC.

This clonotype was observed at least ten times. The rearrangement links TRBV27 to TRBJ1-6; D uncertain. With 6 bases removed from V and 7 bases from J, the gap between germline ends came to 19 bases. There are 16 residues in the CDR3. CDR1 MNHEY and CDR2 SMNVEV come from the germline V gene (reference sequence). The DNA for the CDR3 is TGTGCCAGCAGGGAGGCTGGGGTAAGCGGAAATTCACCCCTCCACTTT. The encoded protein is CASREAGVSGNSPLHF.

This clonotype was seen many times. The chain employs TRBV11-2 and TRBJ2-1; 9 nucleotides match TRBD2. V lost 5 bases, J lost 2 bases, and 7 bases stayed unmatched. The CDR3 extends over 16 amino acids. Germline V gene lookup returns CDR1 SGHAT and CDR2 FQNNGV. In DNA, the CDR3 is TGTGCCAGCAGCCCAAGGGGCGGGAGGGCCTACAATGAGCAGTTCTTC. It specifies CASSPRGGRAYNEQFF.

This clonotype was seen many times. V gene TRBV11-3 combines with J gene TRBJ2-1, with 9 bases identical to TRBD2. The germline V gene encodes CDR1 SGHNT and CDR2 YENEEA. The CDR3 runs to 16 residues. J lost 3 bases, V lost 4 bases, and 7 bases had no gene match. The CDR3, as DNA: TGTGCCAGCAGCTCCCAAGCGGGAGGTTACTACAATGAGCAGTTCTTC. Amino acid sequence: CASSSQAGGYYNEQFF.

This clonotype was detected many times. CDR3 bases: TGTGCCAGCAGCCCTATAGGGGAGACCCAGTACTTC. Translated: CASSPIGETQYF. This rearrangement joins TRBV11-2 to TRBJ2-5; D is undetermined. Per germline, CDR1 SGHAT and CDR2 FQNNGV. V was cut by 5 bases and J by 5 bases, with 9 bases left in between. The CDR3 is 12 amino acids.

This chain joins TRBV12-3 or TRBV12-4 and TRBJ1-6; D perhaps matches TRBD1 (6 bases). This CDR3 contains 15 residues. The V and J ends lost 6 bases and 9 bases respectively, with 18 bases between them. The DNA of the CDR3 is TGTGCCAGCAGGAAAAGGGGGACCGGTTTTTCACCCCTCCACTTT. Protein sequence: CASRKRGTGFSPLHF.

V is TRBV19 and J is TRBJ1-4; a weak D match, TRBD1 (6 bases). Trimming pared 5 bases from V and 11 bases from J, leaving 15 bases between. This CDR3 region has 13 residues. Germline V gene data show CDR1 as LNHDA and CDR2 as SQIVND (reference sequence). The CDR3 nucleotides read TGTGCCAGTAGTCGGGGCAGGGGTTGGAAACTGTTTTTT. It is translated as CASSRGRGWKLFF.

J is TRBJ2-5 and V is TRBV30; possibly TRBD2 for D (6 bases). Between the trimmed V and J ends, which lost 0 bases and 0 bases, there was a span of 11 bases. The CDR3 consists of 15 residues. CDR1 is GTSNPN, CDR2 SVGIG, per germline (reference sequence). The CDR3 sequence is CAWSVQRAYQETQYF. The CDR3, as DNA: TGTGCCTGGAGTGTCCAGCGGGCGTACCAAGAGACCCAGTACTTC.

The chain employs TRBV19 and TRBJ2-7, with D possibly TRBD2 on 5 matching bases. V was clipped by 5 bases and J by 2 bases, with 10 bases between them. This CDR3 is 13 amino acids long. The germline CDR1 and CDR2 sequences are LNHDA and SQIVND (reference sequence). CDR3 sequence (DNA): TGTGCCAGTAGTCGGGGAGACGCCTACGAGCAGTACTTC. Translated: CASSRGDAYEQYF.

This clonotype was counted ten times or more. The genes are TRBV4-1 and TRBJ2-1, with 12 nucleotides matching TRBD2. The junction had 8 bases not matched to a gene; V was cut back by 4 bases and J by 7 bases. Germline lookup yields CDR1 MGHRA and CDR2 YSYEKL. The CDR3 totals 16 residues. DNA for the CDR3: TGCGCCAGCAGCCGAGAACTAGCGGGAGGAGAAAATGAGCAGTTCTTC. This translates into CASSRELAGGENEQFF.

This clonotype was counted at least ten times. The chain couples TRBV2 to TRBJ2-7; weak D call: TRBD2 (6 bases). CDR1 is SNHLY, CDR2 FYNNEI, per germline. The V end lost 6 bases, the J end lost 5 bases, and 20 bases lay between the germline ends. This CDR3 has 15 residues. The CDR3 bases are TGTGCCAGCAGGCCTGCGGACCCGGGGGTCAACGAGCAGTACTTC. This sequence encodes CASRPADPGVNEQYF. The entire variable domain, with the rest obtained from reference TRBV2 and TRBJ2-7, is as follows: EPEVTQTPSHQVTQMGQEVILRCVPISNHLYFYWYRQILGQKVEFLVSFYNNEISEKSEIFDDQFSVERPDGSNFTLKIRSTKLEDSAMYFCASRPADPGVNEQYFGPGTRLTVT.